This is a list of T cell receptor beta chains from one sample in a study of neoadjuvant anti-PD-1 for oral cavity cancer. Libraries were prepared by immunoSEQ multiplex PCR; TCRdb keeps only in-frame clonotypes and omits some of them. This sample has approximately 15,000 clones, with about 68% found just once. Material: PBMCs, obtained before nivolumab (anti-PD-1) treatment. The receptor set was obtained from a person aged 35 to 85 with oral cavity squamous cell carcinoma. Both conserved end residues are part of each CDR3. A D gene is named only where the DNA matches it firmly. Clone size is not always given. Where it is, it says once, few, many or a class for expanded clones.

clone_size	v_call	d_call	j_call	cdr3_nt	cdr3_aa
.	TRBV6-4	TRBD1	TRBJ1-3	TGTGCCAGCAGACCGGACAGGGCTGGAAACACCATATATTTT	CASRPDRAGNTIYF
.	TRBV5-1	.	TRBJ2-7	TGCGCCAGCAGCTCCTCCTACGAGCAGTACTTC	CASSSSYEQYF
.	TRBV6-1	TRBD2	TRBJ2-1	TGTGCCAGCAGTAATAGCGGGAGGTCCGATGAGCAGTTCTTC	CASSNSGRSDEQFF
.	TRBV19	.	TRBJ1-6	TGTGCCAGTAGTGTTTCCGGGACGGAGAATTCACCCCTCCACTTT	CASSVSGTENSPLHF
.	TRBV29-1	.	TRBJ2-1	TGCAGCGCAGACTGGGGGACCTACAATGAGCAGTTCTTC	CSADWGTYNEQFF
.	TRBV23-1	.	TRBJ2-7	TGCGCCAGCAGTCACGTGGGGCACGAGCAGTACTTC	CASSHVGHEQYF
once	TRBV6-5	.	TRBJ2-7	TGTGCCAGCAGTTACGCCCGTAAATCTCTATACGAGCAGTACTTC	CASSYARKSLYEQYF
few	TRBV5-4	TRBD1	TRBJ1-1	TGTGCCAGCAGCCATGGGACAGCTACTAAAATGTACACTGAAGCTTTCTTT	CASSHGTATKMYTEAFF
.	TRBV11-3	.	TRBJ2-3	TGTGCCAGCAGCTTAGATCAAGGAGGGTCGATAAAACAAAATACGCAGTATTTT	CASSLDQGGSIKQNTQYF
.	TRBV25-1	.	TRBJ2-5	TGTGCCAGCAGTGAATTTGGGGTAGGGGTGGAAGAGACCCAGTACTTC	CASSEFGVGVEETQYF
few	TRBV5-4	.	TRBJ2-5	TGTGCCAGCAGGGTTGGGGGCGCGCGGGAGACCCAGTACTTC	CASRVGGARETQYF
.	TRBV29-1	.	TRBJ1-4	TGCAGCGTTTTGGAGGGACCAACTAATGAAAAACTGTTTTTT	CSVLEGPTNEKLFF
.	TRBV30	TRBD1	TRBJ1-3	TGTGCCGGACAGGGCGCTGGAAACACCATATATTTT	CAGQGAGNTIYF
.	TRBV7-9	TRBD1	TRBJ1-4	TGTGCCAGCAGCTTAGTACAGGGGGCTGAAAAACTGTTTTTT	CASSLVQGAEKLFF
.	TRBV28	.	TRBJ2-1	TGTGCCAGCAGTTGGGTCGTTAATTCCTACAATGAGCAGTTCTTC	CASSWVVNSYNEQFF
.	TRBV10-3	TRBD2	TRBJ2-3	TGTGCCACACGGCCGCGGGGGGTCCGTGATACGCAGTATTTT	CATRPRGVRDTQYF
once	TRBV6-1	.	TRBJ2-6	TGTGCCAGCAGTGATGGGCGTCTCGGGACCTTCTCTGGGGCCAACGTCCTGACTTTC	CASSDGRLGTFSGANVLTF
few	TRBV6-4	.	TRBJ2-2	TGTGCCAGCAGTGACGGCGGGGACACCGGGGAGCTGTTTTTT	CASSDGGDTGELFF
few	TRBV2	.	TRBJ2-2	TGTGCCAGAAGAAGCTCCGGGGGTTTGGCCGGGGAGCTGTTTTTT	CARRSSGGLAGELFF
.	TRBV4-1	.	TRBJ2-5	TGCGCCAGCAGCCAAGATCAAGGCGGTTATCGGGAGACCCAGTACTTC	CASSQDQGGYRETQYF
few	TRBV7-9	TRBD2	TRBJ2-7	TGTGCCAGCAGCTTACAGACGGCTAGCGGGCACGAGCAGTACTTC	CASSLQTASGHEQYF
.	TRBV10-3	.	TRBJ2-7	TGTGCCATCAGTGAGTCGAGGACACCCGGCGAGCAGTACTTC	CAISESRTPGEQYF
.	TRBV19	.	TRBJ2-5	TGTGCCAGTAGTATAGGACCAGTTGAAGAGACCCAGTACTTC	CASSIGPVEETQYF
few	TRBV10-3	TRBD1	TRBJ2-7	TGTGCCATCAGTGAGGGGGACAGTTGGGAGCAGTACTTC	CAISEGDSWEQYF
few	TRBV10-2	TRBD1	TRBJ1-2	TGCGCCAGCAGTGAGTTTCCGGGACAGGGGGATGGCTACACCTTC	CASSEFPGQGDGYTF
.	TRBV5-1	.	TRBJ2-1	TGCGCCAGCAGCCCCACAGGGATAGGCAATGAGCAGTTCTTC	CASSPTGIGNEQFF
.	TRBV6-1	.	TRBJ1-2	TGTGCCAGCATTTCCCTTCGGGGGGGATATGGCTACACCTTC	CASISLRGGYGYTF
.	TRBV7-8	TRBD2	TRBJ2-7	TGTGCCAGCAGCTTAAAACGGACTAGCGGGAGCTACGAGCAGTACTTC	CASSLKRTSGSYEQYF
.	TRBV4-1	.	TRBJ2-1	TGCGCCAGCAGCCTCTCCTTGGGGTCGGGCTACAATGAGCAGTTCTTC	CASSLSLGSGYNEQFF
.	TRBV7-9	TRBD1	TRBJ1-1	TGTGCCAGCAGCTCGCGACAGGGGGCGCGGTATACTGAAGCTTTCTTT	CASSSRQGARYTEAFF
.	TRBV27	.	TRBJ1-2	TGTGCCAGCAGTCTGGGCTCGGGATACTACTATGGCTACACCTTC	CASSLGSGYYYGYTF
few	TRBV19	.	TRBJ1-5	TGTGCCAGTATGTGGGGGGGCAATCAGCCCCAGCATTTT	CASMWGGNQPQHF
few	TRBV28	TRBD2	TRBJ2-5	TGTGCCAGCAGTCTCGGACTAGCGGGTCCAGAGACCCAGTACTTC	CASSLGLAGPETQYF
.	TRBV27	.	TRBJ1-3	TGTGCCAGCAGTCCCGACCTGGCTGGAAACACCATATATTTT	CASSPDLAGNTIYF
.	TRBV5-1	.	TRBJ2-7	TGCGCCAGCAGCTTGGCCTCGGGCTACGGCGAGCAGTACTTC	CASSLASGYGEQYF
.	TRBV5-1	.	TRBJ1-1	TGCGCCAGCACCCCGGTGGGTCGTCGGATAAACACTGAAGCTTTCTTT	CASTPVGRRINTEAFF
.	TRBV11-3	TRBD2	TRBJ2-1	TGTGCCAGCAGCTCCAGACTAGCGGGAGGCAACTACAATGAGCAGTTCTTC	CASSSRLAGGNYNEQFF
.	TRBV15	TRBD2	TRBJ2-3	TGTGCCACCAGCGGGACTAGCGGGAGGGGAGATACGCAGTATTTT	CATSGTSGRGDTQYF
.	TRBV27	.	TRBJ1-2	TGTGCCAGCAACCAATCGGGACACCGTAACTATGGCTACACCTTC	CASNQSGHRNYGYTF
few	TRBV10-3	TRBD2	TRBJ2-7	TGTGCCATCAGTGTGCGGGGACTAACCTCCTACGAGCAGTACTTC	CAISVRGLTSYEQYF
.	TRBV5-1	TRBD1	TRBJ1-1	TGCGCCAGCAGCGTGGGACAGGGTACCACTGAAGCTTTCTTT	CASSVGQGTTEAFF
.	TRBV10-3	TRBD1	TRBJ1-4	TGTGCCATCAGTGAACCGGGACAGGGTGGGGAAAAACTGTTTTTT	CAISEPGQGGEKLFF
once	TRBV19	TRBD2	TRBJ2-1	TGTGCCAGTAGTCCCCGGGGGGGGTTTCCCTACAATGAGCAGTTCTTC	CASSPRGGFPYNEQFF
.	TRBV7-3	.	TRBJ2-5	TGTGCCAGCAGCTCGGGCGGACGAGAGTCGGAGACCCAGTACTTC	CASSSGGRESETQYF
.	TRBV11-2	TRBD1	TRBJ2-2	TGTGCCAGCAGCTTAGCTTTGGGACAGGGGGGTTCCGGGGAGCTGTTTTTT	CASSLALGQGGSGELFF
.	TRBV20-1	.	TRBJ2-1	TGCAGTGCTCCTACTAGTAATGAGCAGTTCTTC	CSAPTSNEQFF
.	TRBV5-8	.	TRBJ2-1	TGTGCCAGCAGCTTGGCCCGGTCGTCTAGCTCCTACAATGAGCAGTTCTTC	CASSLARSSSSYNEQFF
.	TRBV28	.	TRBJ2-5	TGTGCCAGCAGTTTCGCAGGGCAGACGGAGACCCAGTACTTC	CASSFAGQTETQYF
few	TRBV5-6	.	TRBJ1-3	TGTGCCAGCAGCTTGGGAGTGACTGGAAACACCATATATTTT	CASSLGVTGNTIYF
.	TRBV25-1	TRBD1	TRBJ2-7	TGTGCCAGCAGTGAATTACGCCAGGGGGCGACGAGCTACGAGCAGTACTTC	CASSELRQGATSYEQYF
few	TRBV14	.	TRBJ1-2	TGTGCCAGCAGCCACTTCCCCGGCCCATGGAACCAGAGTGCTAACTATGGCTACACCTTC	CASSHFPGPWNQSANYGYTF
.	TRBV9	.	TRBJ2-7	TGTGCCAGCAGCAAGGGGTGGGACTACGAGCAGTACTTC	CASSKGWDYEQYF
.	TRBV10-2	TRBD1	TRBJ1-5	TGCGCCAGCAGGTCCGGGACAGGCAATCAGCCCCAGCATTTT	CASRSGTGNQPQHF
few	TRBV5-1	TRBD1	TRBJ1-2	TGCGCCAGCAGCTCGGACAGGGGCGGTGGCTACACCTTC	CASSSDRGGGYTF
few	TRBV2	.	TRBJ1-5	TGTGCCAGCAGTGGGCAGGGAATGTATCAGCCCCAGCATTTT	CASSGQGMYQPQHF
.	TRBV10-3	TRBD1	TRBJ1-1	TGTGCCATCAGTGAGATCAAGACAGGGAGGACTGAAGCTTTCTTT	CAISEIKTGRTEAFF
.	TRBV29-1	TRBD2	TRBJ2-7	TGCAGCGTTTTATCTAGCGGGGCCTACGAGCAGTACTTC	CSVLSSGAYEQYF
few	TRBV19	.	TRBJ2-7	TGTGCCAGTAGTCTCCCCCTATCCGAGCAGTACTTC	CASSLPLSEQYF
.	TRBV7-9	.	TRBJ2-2	TGTGCCAGCAGCTTAGGGGACATTTCCACCGGGGAGCTGTTTTTT	CASSLGDISTGELFF